This TCR beta chain appears in the sequencing data of a study of cytomegalovirus exposure and HLA in healthy donors. Study-level findings and limits: Fewer N-insertions than the roughly 630-donor mean were reportedly shown by an Asian-associated ancestry cluster in a later analysis.

As concerns this clone: The antigen remains unidentified.

At sampling all donors were nominally healthy, likely with unrecorded immune exposures. The CDR3 loop spans 18 amino acids. V lost 0 bases, J lost 3 bases, and 12 bases stayed unmatched. Germline V gene data show CDR1 as PRHDT and CDR2 as FYEKMQ (reference sequence). The primer mix had 60 Vbeta and 13 Jbeta primers. Only in-frame clones appear in the TCRdb table, and some are missing; sequencing was by immunoSEQ multiplex PCR. The sample records about 120,000 clones, around 65% being singletons. The sequencing sample was made of PBMCs. This TCR was recovered from a man between 18 and 35 years old in good health and CMV-seronegative. This rearrangement joins TRBV13 to TRBJ1-1; 8 bases agree with TRBD1. As DNA, the CDR3 is TGTGCCAGCAGCTTAGGCCTAGGGACAGGAAGGGGGTACACTGAAGCTTTCTTT. Encoded protein: CASSLGLGTGRGYTEAFF.